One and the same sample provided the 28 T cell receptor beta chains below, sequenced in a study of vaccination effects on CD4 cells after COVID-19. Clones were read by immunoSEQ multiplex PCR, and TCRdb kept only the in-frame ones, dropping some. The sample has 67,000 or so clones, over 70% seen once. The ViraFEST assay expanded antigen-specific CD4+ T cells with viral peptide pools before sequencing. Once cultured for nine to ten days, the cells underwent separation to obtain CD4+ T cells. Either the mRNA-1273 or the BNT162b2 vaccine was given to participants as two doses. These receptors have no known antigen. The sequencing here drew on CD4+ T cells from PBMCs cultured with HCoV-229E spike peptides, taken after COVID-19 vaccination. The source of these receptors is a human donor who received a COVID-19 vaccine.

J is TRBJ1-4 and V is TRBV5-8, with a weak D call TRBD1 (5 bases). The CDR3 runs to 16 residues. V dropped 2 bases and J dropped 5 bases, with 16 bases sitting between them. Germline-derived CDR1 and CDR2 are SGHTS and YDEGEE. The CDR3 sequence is CASSLLPGPLNEKLFF. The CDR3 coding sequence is TGTGCCAGCAGCTTACTACCGGGACCCTTGAATGAAAAACTGTTTTTT.

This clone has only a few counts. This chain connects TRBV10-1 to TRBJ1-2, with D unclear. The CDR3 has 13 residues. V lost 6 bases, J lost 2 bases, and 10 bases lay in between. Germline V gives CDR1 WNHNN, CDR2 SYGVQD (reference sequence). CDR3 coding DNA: TGCGCCAGCAGCTATACTTTAAACTATGGCTACACCTTC. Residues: CASSYTLNYGYTF.

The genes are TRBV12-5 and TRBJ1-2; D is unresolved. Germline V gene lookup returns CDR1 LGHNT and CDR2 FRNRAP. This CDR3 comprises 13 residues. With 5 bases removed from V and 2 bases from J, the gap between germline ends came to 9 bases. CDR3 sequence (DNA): TGTGCTAGTGGTGACGGAAACAACTATGGCTACACCTTC. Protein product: CASGDGNNYGYTF.

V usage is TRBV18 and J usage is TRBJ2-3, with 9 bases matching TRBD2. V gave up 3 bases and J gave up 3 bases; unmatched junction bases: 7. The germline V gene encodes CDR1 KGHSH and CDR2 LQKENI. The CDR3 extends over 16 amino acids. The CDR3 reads CASSPKAGGTTDTQYF. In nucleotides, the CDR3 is TGTGCCAGCTCACCGAAGGCGGGGGGGACTACAGATACGCAGTATTTT.

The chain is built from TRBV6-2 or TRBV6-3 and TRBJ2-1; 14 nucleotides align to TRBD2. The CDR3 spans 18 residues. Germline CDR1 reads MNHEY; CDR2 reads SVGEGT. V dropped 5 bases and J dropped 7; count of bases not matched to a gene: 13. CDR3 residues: CASSRLGTSGGWGNEQFF. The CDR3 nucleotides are TGTGCCAGCAGTAGACTTGGGACTAGCGGGGGCTGGGGAAATGAGCAGTTCTTC.

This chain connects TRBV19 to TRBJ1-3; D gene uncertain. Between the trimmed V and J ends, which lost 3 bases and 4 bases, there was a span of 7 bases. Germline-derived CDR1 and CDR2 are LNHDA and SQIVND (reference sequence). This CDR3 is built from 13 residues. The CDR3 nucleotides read TGTGCCAGTAGTATGGGAGGAGGAAACACCATATATTTT. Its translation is CASSMGGGNTIYF.

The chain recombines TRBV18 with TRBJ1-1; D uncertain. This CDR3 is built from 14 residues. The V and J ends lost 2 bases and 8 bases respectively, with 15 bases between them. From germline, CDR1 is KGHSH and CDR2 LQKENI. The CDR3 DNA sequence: TGTGCCAGCTCACCAGGACTCCGGGAGAGGGAAGCTTTCTTT. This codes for CASSPGLREREAFF.

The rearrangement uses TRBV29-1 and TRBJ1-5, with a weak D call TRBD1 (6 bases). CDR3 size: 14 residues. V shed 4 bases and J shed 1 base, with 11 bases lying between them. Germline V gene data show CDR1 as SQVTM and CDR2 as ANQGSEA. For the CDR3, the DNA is TGCAGCGTTGGGGCAGGGGCGAGCAATCAGCCCCAGCATTTT. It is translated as CSVGAGASNQPQHF.

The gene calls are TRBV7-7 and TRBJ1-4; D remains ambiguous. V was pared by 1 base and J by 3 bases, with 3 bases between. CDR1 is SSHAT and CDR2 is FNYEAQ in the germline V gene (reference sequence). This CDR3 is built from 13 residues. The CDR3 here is CASSLVANEKLFF. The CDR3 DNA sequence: TGTGCCAGCAGCTTAGTAGCTAATGAAAAACTGTTTTTT.

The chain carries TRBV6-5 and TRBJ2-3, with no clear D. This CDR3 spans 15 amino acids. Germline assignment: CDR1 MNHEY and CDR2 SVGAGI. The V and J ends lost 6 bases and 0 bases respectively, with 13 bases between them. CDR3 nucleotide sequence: TGTGCCAGCAGACCTATTTGGAGCAGCACAGATACGCAGTATTTT. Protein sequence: CASRPIWSSTDTQYF.

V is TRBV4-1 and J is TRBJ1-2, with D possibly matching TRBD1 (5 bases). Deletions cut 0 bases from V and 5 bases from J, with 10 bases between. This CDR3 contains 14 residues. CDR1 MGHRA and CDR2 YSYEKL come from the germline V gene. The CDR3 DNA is TGCGCCAGCAGCCAAGAGGGGGTTCGTTATGGCTACACCTTC. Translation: CASSQEGVRYGYTF.

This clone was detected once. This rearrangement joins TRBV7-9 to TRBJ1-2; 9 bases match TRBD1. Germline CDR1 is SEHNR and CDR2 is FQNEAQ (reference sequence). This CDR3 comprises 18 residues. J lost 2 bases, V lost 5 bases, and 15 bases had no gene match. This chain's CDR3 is CASSPFGTGGALNYGYTF. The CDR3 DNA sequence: TGTGCCAGCAGCCCCTTTGGAACAGGGGGCGCATTGAACTATGGCTACACCTTC. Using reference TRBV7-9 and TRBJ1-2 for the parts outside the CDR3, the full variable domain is DTGVSQNPRHKITKRGQNVTFRCDPISEHNRLYWYRQTLGQGPEFLTYFQNEAQLEKSRLLSDRFSAERPKGSFSTLEIQRTEQGDSAMYLCASSPFGTGGALNYGYTFGSGTRLTVV.

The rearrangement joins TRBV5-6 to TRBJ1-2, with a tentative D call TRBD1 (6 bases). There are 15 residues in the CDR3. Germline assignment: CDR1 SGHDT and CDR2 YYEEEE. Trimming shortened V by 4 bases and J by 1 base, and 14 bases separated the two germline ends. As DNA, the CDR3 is TGTGCCAGCAGCCCCGGGACACTGAATAACTATGGCTACACCTTC. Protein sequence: CASSPGTLNNYGYTF.

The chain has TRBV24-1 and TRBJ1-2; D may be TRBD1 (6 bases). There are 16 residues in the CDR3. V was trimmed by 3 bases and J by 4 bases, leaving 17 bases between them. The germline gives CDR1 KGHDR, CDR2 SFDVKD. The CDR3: CATSDPIRQDGYGYTF. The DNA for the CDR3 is TGTGCCACCAGTGATCCAATCCGACAGGATGGCTATGGCTACACCTTC.

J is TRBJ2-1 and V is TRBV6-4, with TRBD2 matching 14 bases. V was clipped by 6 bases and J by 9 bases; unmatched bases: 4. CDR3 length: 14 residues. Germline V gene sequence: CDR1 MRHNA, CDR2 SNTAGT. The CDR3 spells CASRGTSGGSEQFF. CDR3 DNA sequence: TGTGCCAGCAGGGGGACTAGCGGGGGTTCTGAGCAGTTCTTC.

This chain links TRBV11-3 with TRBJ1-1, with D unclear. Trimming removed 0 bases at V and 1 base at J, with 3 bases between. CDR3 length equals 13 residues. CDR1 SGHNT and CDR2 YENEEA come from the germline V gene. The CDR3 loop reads CASSLEQNTEAFF. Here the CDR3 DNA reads TGTGCCAGCAGCTTAGAACAGAACACTGAAGCTTTCTTT.

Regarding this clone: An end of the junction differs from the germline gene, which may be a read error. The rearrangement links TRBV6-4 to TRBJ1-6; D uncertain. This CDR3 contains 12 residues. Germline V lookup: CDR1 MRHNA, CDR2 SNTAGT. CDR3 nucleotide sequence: TGTGCCAGGAGTGACATTAATTCACCCCTCCACTTT. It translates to CARSDINSPLHF.

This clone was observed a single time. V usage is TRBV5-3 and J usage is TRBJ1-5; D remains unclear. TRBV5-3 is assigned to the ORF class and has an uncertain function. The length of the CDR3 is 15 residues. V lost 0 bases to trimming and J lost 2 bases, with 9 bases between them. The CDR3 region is CARSLGQLGNQPQHF. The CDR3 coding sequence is TGTGCCAGAAGCTTGGGGCAGTTAGGCAATCAGCCCCAGCATTTT.

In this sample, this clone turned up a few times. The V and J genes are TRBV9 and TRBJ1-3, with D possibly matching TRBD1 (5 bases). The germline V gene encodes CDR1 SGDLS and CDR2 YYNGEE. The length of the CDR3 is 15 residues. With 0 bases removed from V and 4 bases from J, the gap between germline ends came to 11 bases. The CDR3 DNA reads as TGTGCCAGCAGCGTAGAGGGGTCCGGGGGAAACACCATATATTTT. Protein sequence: CASSVEGSGGNTIYF.

The CDR3 here is CASSNRDGNEKLFF. The CDR3 bases are TGTGCCAGCAGCAACCGGGACGGTAATGAAAAACTGTTTTTT. This chain connects TRBV7-9 to TRBJ1-4; D might be TRBD1 (5 bases). The CDR3 loop spans 14 amino acids. Trimming took 5 bases from V and 4 from J, leaving 11 bases between them. Germline CDR1 SEHNR, CDR2 FQNEAQ (reference sequence). Together with reference TRBV7-9 and TRBJ1-4, the CDR3 gives the full variable domain: DTGVSQNPRHKITKRGQNVTFRCDPISEHNRLYWYRQTLGQGPEFLTYFQNEAQLEKSRLLSDRFSAERPKGSFSTLEIQRTEQGDSAMYLCASSNRDGNEKLFFGSGTQLSVL.

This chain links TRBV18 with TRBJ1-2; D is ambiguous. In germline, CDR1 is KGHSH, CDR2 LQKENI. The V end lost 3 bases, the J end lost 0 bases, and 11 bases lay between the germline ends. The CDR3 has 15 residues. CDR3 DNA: TGTGCCAGCTCACCCGGACGGAATACTAACTATGGCTACACCTTC. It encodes CASSPGRNTNYGYTF.

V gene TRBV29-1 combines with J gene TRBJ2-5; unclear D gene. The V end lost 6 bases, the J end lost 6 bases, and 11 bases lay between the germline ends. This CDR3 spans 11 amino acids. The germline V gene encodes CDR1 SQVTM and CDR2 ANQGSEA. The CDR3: CSVGFLQTQYF. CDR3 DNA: TGCAGCGTCGGCTTTCTTCAGACCCAGTACTTC.

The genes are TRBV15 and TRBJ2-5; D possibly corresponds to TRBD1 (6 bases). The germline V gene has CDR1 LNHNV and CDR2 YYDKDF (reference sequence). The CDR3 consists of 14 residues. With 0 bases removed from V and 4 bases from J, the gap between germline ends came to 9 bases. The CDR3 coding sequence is TGTGCCACCAGCAGAGAGGTAGGGGGAGAGACCCAGTACTTC. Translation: CATSREVGGETQYF.

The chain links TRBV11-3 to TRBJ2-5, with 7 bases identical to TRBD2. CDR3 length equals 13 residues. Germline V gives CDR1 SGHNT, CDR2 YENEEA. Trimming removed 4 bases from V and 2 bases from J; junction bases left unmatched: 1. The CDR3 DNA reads TGTGCCAGCAGCTCGCGGGGGCAAGAGACCCAGTACTTC. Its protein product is CASSSRGQETQYF.

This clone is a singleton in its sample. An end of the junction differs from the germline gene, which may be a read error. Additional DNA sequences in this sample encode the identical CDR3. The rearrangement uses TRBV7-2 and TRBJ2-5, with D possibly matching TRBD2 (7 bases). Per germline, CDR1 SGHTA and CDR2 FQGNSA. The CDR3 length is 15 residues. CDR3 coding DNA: TGTGCCAGCAGCTTGGGGGGCAGGGAGGGAGAGACTCAGTACTTC. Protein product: CASSLGGREGETQYF.

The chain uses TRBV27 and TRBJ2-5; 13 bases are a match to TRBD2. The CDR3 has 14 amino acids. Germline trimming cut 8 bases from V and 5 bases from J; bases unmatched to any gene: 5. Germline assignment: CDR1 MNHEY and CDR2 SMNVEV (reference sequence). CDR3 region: CASGSTSGGETQYF. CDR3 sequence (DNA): TGTGCCAGCGGGTCGACTAGCGGGGGGGAGACCCAGTACTTC.

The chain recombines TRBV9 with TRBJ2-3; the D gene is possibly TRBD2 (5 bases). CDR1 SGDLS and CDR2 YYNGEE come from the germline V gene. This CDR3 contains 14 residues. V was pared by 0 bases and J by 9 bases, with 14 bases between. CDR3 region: CASSVDPPGGTQYF. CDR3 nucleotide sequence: TGTGCCAGCAGCGTAGATCCCCCGGGCGGGACGCAGTATTTT.

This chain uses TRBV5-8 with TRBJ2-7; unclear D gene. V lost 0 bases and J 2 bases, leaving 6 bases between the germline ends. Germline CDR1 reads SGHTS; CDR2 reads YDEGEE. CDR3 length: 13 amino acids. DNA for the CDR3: TGTGCCAGCAGCTTGGGTCCTCCCTACGAGCAGTACGTC. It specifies CASSLGPPYEQYV.